The clone carrying this T cell receptor beta chain was seen ten or more times. The antigen remains unidentified. The read ends 3 residues early relative to the CDR3; the germline J gene fills the gap. Using immunoSEQ multiplex PCR, the repertoire was profiled, and TCRdb retains in-frame clones only, with some absent. This sample has 25,000 to 35,000 clones, each found more than once. These data come from a study of T cell clonality in common variable immunodeficiency. General observations from the study: Reportedly, TCR beta sequences from common variable immunodeficiency showed fewer deletions and N-nucleotide insertions.

This CDR3 is built from 14 residues. V was cut by 1 base and J by 2 bases, with 6 bases left in between. Germline CDR1 is SGHRS and CDR2 is YFSETQ. This chain uses TRBV5-1 with TRBJ2-2; D gene uncertain. The sequence was collected from a human donor with common variable immunodeficiency. Sample: peripheral blood mononuclear cells. CDR3 in amino acids: CASSLNSNTGELFF. The sequenced CDR3 bases are TGCGCCAGCAGCTTGAACAGTAACACCGGGGAG. The whole variable domain, remainder taken from reference TRBV5-1 and TRBJ2-2, is KAGVTQTPRYLIKTRGQQVTLSCSPISGHRSVSWYQQTPGQGLQFLFEYFSETQRNKGNFPGRFSGRQFSNSRSEMNVSTLELGDSALYLCASSLNSNTGELFFGEGSRLTVL.